This T cell receptor beta chain came from a study of blood T cell repertoires in COVID-19. Study details: Acute and convalescent COVID-19 specimens originated in the United States, Italy and Spain. From T cells, B-cell-depleted T cells, or PBMCs came the material, which was cDNA or gDNA.

Authors' methods: From reference gene primer amplification, estimates of nucleated cell counts were derived. Sequencing was performed with immunoSEQ multiplex PCR; in TCRdb, only in-frame clones are kept and a portion is missing. Clone size and V and J calls were adopted from that table, with D and trimming inferred from the DNA. The table lists about 120,000 clones, around 77% of them singletons. This clone was observed a handful of times. Input material: peripheral blood. The TCR sequence derives from a human donor in a cohort sampled during active COVID-19.

As DNA, the CDR3 is TGTGCCAGCAGCTTAGTTGGGGCGAGGATGACTGAAGCTTTCTTT. This encodes CASSLVGARMTEAFF. The chain combines TRBV7-9 with TRBJ1-1; D perhaps matches TRBD1 (5 bases). Germline assignment: CDR1 SEHNR and CDR2 FQNEAQ (reference sequence). The CDR3 runs 15 residues. Between the trimmed V and J ends, which lost 1 base and 5 bases, there was a span of 14 bases.